The entry below describes one T cell receptor (beta chain). This clonotype was seen a handful of times. Its target antigen remains unknown. Per-base quality was not reported, and no clone a single base away is much larger than it. The sample's treatment or condition label, in plain terms: in vitro stimulation with specific CMV peptide epitopes to enrich CMV-specific T cells. The listed sequencing device is Illumina HiSeq 1500. TCRdb reran the public reads through fastp at Q25 and MiXCR, keeping productive beta chains. All rows with the same CDR3 protein become a single entry with the most common DNA and genes. The sample records a few hundred thousand distinct CDR3 sequences, around 20% of which are singletons. In total, the top ten clones hold approximately 19% of the sample. This record comes from a study of T cell repertoires in cytomegalovirus infection (dated by TCRdb to the late 2010s). Background on the whole study: Peptide stimulations targeted recently identified HLA-C-restricted CMV epitopes, whose presentation resists viral immunomodulation, together with well-studied HLA-B-restricted epitopes. Donor HLA type was relevant to the analysis, because carriage of CMV infection together with the matching HLA type was indicated by public TCR beta signatures. Study-wide findings and limitations: Cumulative frequency of public TCR beta family members discriminated carriers of CMV infection plus the relevant HLA type in this cohort and an independent approximately 360-donor cohort. The ex vivo response was dominated by HLA-C-restricted CMV-specific TCR beta clonotypes, and the single most frequent clonotype in two of eight donors was supplied by these HLA-C-restricted clonotypes.

The CDR3 spans 17 residues, from the cysteine through the phenylalanine. Only CDR3 DNA is held: 51 bases, read in frame from base 1. V and J are truncated by 3 bases and 1 base respectively, leaving an intervening sequence of 16 bases. Looking up the germline V gene yields CDR1 SNHLY and CDR2 FYNNEI. This receptor was obtained from a human donor in good health (CMV status not recorded). Some clones in this sample may be carry-over from other donors' samples. This specimen consisted of cultured PBMCs, obtained from culture after CMV antigen stimulation. Recombination connected TRBV2 to TRBJ2-1; matching of 5 bases hints at TRBD1 as the D gene. The DNA is as follows: TGTGCCAGCAGTGAGGGGTACAGGATACCTTCCTACAATGAGCAGTTCTTC. It codes for CASSEGYRIPSYNEQFF.